This T cell receptor beta chain was profiled in a study of blood T cell repertoires in COVID-19. In the study overall: The United States, Italy and Spain supplied acute and convalescent COVID-19 samples.

Here immunoSEQ multiplex PCR was the method, and the copy in TCRdb shows in-frame clones only, minus some. The table includes tens of thousands of clones, roughly nine tenths detected once. CDR1 MNHEY and CDR2 SVGAGI come from the germline V gene. This CDR3 comprises 13 residues. V lost 4 bases and J lost 4, with 10 bases in between. The chain uses TRBV6-5 and TRBJ1-2, with D hard to call. What was sequenced was peripheral blood. This receptor was obtained from a woman aged 55-70 years with COVID-19, enrolled during active disease. CDR3 in DNA: TGTGCCAGCAGTTCTGACACGACCTATGGCTACACCTTC. Translation gives CASSSDTTYGYTF.